These T cell receptor beta chains were read from a single sample in a study of Graves' ophthalmopathy and Graves' hyperthyroidism. MiXCR, run by TCRdb on the multiplex PCR reads, gives a single entry per CDR3 protein. This table has just over 600,000 distinct CDR3 sequences, about 20% appearing once. Sequenced sample: peripheral blood. The origin of the receptors is a young woman with stable Graves' hyperthyroidism. Some clones in this sample may be carry-over from other donors' samples. The conserved cysteine and the conserved F or W are not part of the CDR3 here.

TRBV6-5,12,TRBJ1-2,ASSFGQGGYGYT
TRBV5-1,14,TRBJ2-4,ASSPSGFIAKNIQY
TRBV15,14,TRBJ2-7,ATSRDREYPAYEQY
TRBV29-1,12,TRBJ2-7,SVEEGGGRGEQY
TRBV15,13,TRBJ2-7,ATSREIESSYEQY
TRBV2,13,TRBJ2-7,ASSDLSGLTGEQY
TRBV5-1,13,TRBJ2-5,ASRARAAPGETQY
TRBV30,12,TRBJ1-1,AWSVIEPYTEAF
TRBV20-1,13,TRBJ2-4,SGIQGARAKNIQY
TRBV10-3,13,TRBJ2-2,AISTADRDTGELF
TRBV12-3/TRBV12-4,10,TRBJ1-5,ASTVWNQPQH
TRBV6-5,13,TRBJ2-5,ASSQETGTGDTQY
TRBV12-5,11,TRBJ2-6,ASGFTGANVLT
TRBV7-8,13,TRBJ2-2,ASSSLAGVGGELF
TRBV24-1,13,TRBJ1-2,ATSDDRQGAYGYT
TRBV6-5,12,TRBJ1-2,ASSYSQGSYGYT
TRBV6-1,16,TRBJ2-7,ASSGARRFDRVTYEQY
TRBV6-2/TRBV6-3,11,TRBJ1-1,ASSYTPNTDAF
TRBV19,15,TRBJ2-2,ASSTRGLAGNTGELF
TRBV2,10,TRBJ1-1,ASSEGAGEAF
TRBV6-4,17,TRBJ2-2,APNKRWDRHVLNTGELF
TRBV29-1,9,TRBJ2-7,SVAGTYEQY
TRBV20-1,14,TRBJ2-2,SARDLDRGKTGELF
TRBV4-1,11,TRBJ1-1,ASNRGPNTEAF
TRBV20-1,12,TRBJ2-7,SAKTIVSSYEQY
TRBV11-2,15,TRBJ1-2,ASSPSGGQDYGYGYT
TRBV12-3/TRBV12-4,12,TRBJ2-2,ASSSQGAVGELF
TRBV7-9,11,TRBJ1-1,ASNRWGFTEAF
TRBV2,18,TRBJ1-3,ASSEYRPGTWEGVGNTIY
TRBV11-1,10,TRBJ1-1,ASSLNRAEAF
TRBV28,12,TRBJ1-6,ASSPQAGIGPLH
TRBV15,14,TRBJ2-7,ATSRALVLSSYEQY
TRBV12-3/TRBV12-4,13,TRBJ1-3,ASSYEQGSGNTIY
TRBV6-4,11,TRBJ1-1,ASSRRVNTEAF
TRBV6-5,12,TRBJ1-1,ASSYLVRDTEAF
TRBV28,15,TRBJ2-7,ASSLTEGATSSYEQY
TRBV12-3/TRBV12-4,12,TRBJ2-5,ASSLGAGVETQY
TRBV24-1,15,TRBJ2-5,ATSGTPRTGEQETQY
TRBV28,14,TRBJ2-5,ASSPRQGATQETQY
TRBV19,12,TRBJ1-6,ASRPRDRDSPLH
TRBV2,11,TRBJ1-2,ASTRDIVGGYT
TRBV25-1,14,TRBJ1-2,ASSEFGTAANYGYT
TRBV11-1,14,TRBJ2-5,ASSLVLGLAEETQY
TRBV5-1,15,TRBJ1-1,ASSRITGMLANTEAF
TRBV30,12,TRBJ2-2,AWSVLRNTGELF
TRBV7-9,12,TRBJ1-1,ASSLSGFGEEAF
TRBV11-2,12,TRBJ2-5,ASSLAVGPETQY
TRBV20-1,11,TRBJ1-1,SAPGRGHTEAF
TRBV12-3/TRBV12-4,8,TRBJ1-1,ASSRPEAF
TRBV7-2,14,TRBJ2-4,ASSLEQGIAKNIQY
TRBV6-1,12,TRBJ1-3,ASRIREAVNTIY